This passage covers 3 T cell receptor beta chains from one sample sequenced in a study of cytomegalovirus exposure and HLA in healthy donors. A multiplex PCR was run with 60 Vbeta primers and 13 Jbeta primers. Clones were read by immunoSEQ multiplex PCR, and TCRdb kept only the in-frame ones, dropping some. The sample contains 200,000 to 300,000 clones, approximately 84% of which appear only once. The material sequenced was PBMCs. The receptors were sampled from a woman in her thirties or forties in good health and CMV-seropositive.

The count of this clone is one. The J gene is TRBJ1-4, the V gene TRBV9; no clear D gene. Looked up from germline, CDR1 is SGDLS and CDR2 is YYNGEE. The CDR3 is 16 residues long. Trimming pared 4 bases from V and 3 bases from J, leaving 16 bases between. The CDR3 is CASSHGDPRSNEKLFF. CDR3 coding DNA: TGTGCCAGCAGCCACGGAGACCCAAGGTCTAATGAAAAACTGTTTTTT.

The chain uses TRBV2 and TRBJ2-5; no firm D call. V was pared by 7 bases and J by 2 bases, with 11 bases between. Germline V gives CDR1 SNHLY, CDR2 FYNNEI. This CDR3 is built from 13 residues. The CDR3 region has the DNA TGTGCCAGCATTTCTAGGCCTCAAGAGACCCAGTACTTC. Amino acids: CASISRPQETQYF.

In this sample, this clone turned up once. The chain uses TRBV7-2 and TRBJ2-5; D is possibly TRBD1 (5 bases). The J call is uncertain, as TRBJ2-7 better fits the DNA end. CDR1 is SGHTA and CDR2 is FQGNSA in the germline V gene. CDR3 length: 15 residues. The CDR3 loop is CASSPPRQGLYEQYF. CDR3 in DNA: TGTGCCAGCAGCCCCCCGAGGCAGGGTTTGTACGAGCAGTACTTC.